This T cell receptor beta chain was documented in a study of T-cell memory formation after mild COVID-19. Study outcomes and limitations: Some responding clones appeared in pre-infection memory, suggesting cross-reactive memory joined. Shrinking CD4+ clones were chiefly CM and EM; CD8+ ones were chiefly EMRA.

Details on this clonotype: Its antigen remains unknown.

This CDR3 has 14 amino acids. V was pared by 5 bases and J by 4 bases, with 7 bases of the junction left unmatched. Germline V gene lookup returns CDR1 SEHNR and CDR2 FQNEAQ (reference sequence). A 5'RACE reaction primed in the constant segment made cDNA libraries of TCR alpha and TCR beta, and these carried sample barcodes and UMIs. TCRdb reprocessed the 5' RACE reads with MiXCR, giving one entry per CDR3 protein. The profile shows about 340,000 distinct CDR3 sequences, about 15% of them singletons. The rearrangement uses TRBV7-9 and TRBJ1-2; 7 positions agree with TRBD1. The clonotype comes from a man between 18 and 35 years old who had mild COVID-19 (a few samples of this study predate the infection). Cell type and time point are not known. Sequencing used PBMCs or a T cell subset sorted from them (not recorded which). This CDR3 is CASSRLTGVYGYTF. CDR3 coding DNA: TGTGCCAGCAGCCGACTAACAGGGGTCTATGGCTACACCTTC.